One sample yielded the 16 T cell receptor beta chains listed below, sequenced in a study of T cell responses to AZD1222 COVID-19 vaccine. The method was immunoSEQ multiplex PCR; TCRdb's version includes in-frame clones alone and lacks a portion of them. In the table there are roughly 99,000 clones, roughly nine tenths of which are singletons. This sample comprised peripheral blood, obtained 28 days after the second AZD1222 dose. The receptors shown here come from an adult who received the AZD1222 COVID-19 vaccine.

V usage is TRBV6-5 and J usage is TRBJ1-1; the match to TRBD1 covers 9 bases. Germline CDR1 and CDR2: MNHEY and SVGAGI. This CDR3 region has 13 residues. After removal of 4 bases from V and 5 bases from J, the junction contained 2 bases not matched to a gene. In DNA, the CDR3 is TGTGCCAGCAGTTCGGACAGGGGTACTGAAGCTTTCTTT. Protein product: CASSSDRGTEAFF.

The chain employs TRBV13 and TRBJ1-5; TRBD1 aligns across 11 bases. The CDR3 is made up of 15 amino acids. Germline loops: CDR1 PRHDT, CDR2 FYEKMQ (reference sequence). The J segment lost 6 bases and the V segment lost 5 bases, leaving 6 bases of the junction unmatched. The CDR3 nucleotides read TGTGCCAGCAGCCGAGGACAGGGGGCGATTCAGCCCCAGCATTTT. Translating gives CASSRGQGAIQPQHF.

The chain joins TRBV10-3 to TRBJ2-3; the match to TRBD2 covers 10 bases. The CDR3 covers 12 residues. The V and J ends lost 8 bases and 4 bases, in that order; junction bases with no gene match: 0. CDR1 is ENHRY, CDR2 SYGVKD, per germline. The chain's CDR3 is CAIGTSADTQYF. In nucleotides, the CDR3 is TGTGCCATCGGGACTAGCGCAGATACGCAGTATTTT.

This clone has a single count. The chain carries TRBV7-8 and TRBJ2-2; the D call may be TRBD1 or TRBD2 (6 bases each). Looked up from germline, CDR1 is SGHVS and CDR2 is FQNEAQ. The length of the CDR3 is 12 residues. Trimming shortened V by 3 bases and J by 14 bases, and 13 bases separated the two germline ends. CDR3 protein: CASSFFEGGLFF. CDR3 coding DNA: TGTGCCAGCAGCTTTTTTGAGGGGGGTCTGTTTTTT.

In its sample, this clone was seen a few times. Within the sample, other DNA sequences also encode this same CDR3. The chain combines TRBV19 with TRBJ2-2, with D possibly being TRBD2 (5 bases). Trimming took off 7 bases at V and 0 bases at J, with 12 bases between the two ends. The CDR3 consists of 15 residues. The germline V gene has CDR1 LNHDA and CDR2 SQIVND (reference sequence). In DNA, the CDR3 is TGTGCCAGTAAGGTCGTCGGGGCGAACACCGGGGAGCTGTTTTTT. Its translation is CASKVVGANTGELFF.

The CDR3 DNA reads TGTGCCAGCAGGAAAGGGGTGGGTCAGCCCCAGCATTTT. As protein: CASRKGVGQPQHF. The rearrangement links TRBV28 to TRBJ1-5, with D maybe TRBD1 (5 bases). This CDR3 region has 13 residues. V dropped 6 bases and J dropped 6 bases, with 12 bases sitting between them. Germline CDR1 MDHEN, CDR2 SYDVKM.

V is TRBV5-1 and J is TRBJ1-1; the D is unclear. The germline gives CDR1 SGHRS, CDR2 YFSETQ. The CDR3 spans 14 residues. V lost 0 bases, J lost 1 base, and 7 bases lay in between. Written as DNA, the CDR3 is TGCGCCAGCAGCTTGGGGAATCAGAACACTGAAGCTTTCTTT. Its translation is CASSLGNQNTEAFF. The whole variable domain, remainder taken from reference TRBV5-1 and TRBJ1-1, is KAGVTQTPRYLIKTRGQQVTLSCSPISGHRSVSWYQQTPGQGLQFLFEYFSETQRNKGNFPGRFSGRQFSNSRSEMNVSTLELGDSALYLCASSLGNQNTEAFFGQGTRLTVV.

The chain employs TRBV30 and TRBJ2-5, with D unclear. The V end lost 0 bases, the J end lost 2 bases, and 7 bases lay between the germline ends. The CDR3 has 13 residues. The germline gives CDR1 GTSNPN, CDR2 SVGIG (reference sequence). The CDR3 is CAWSVSAQETQYF. The DNA for the CDR3 is TGTGCCTGGAGTGTGTCGGCACAAGAGACCCAGTACTTC.

V gene TRBV7-2 combines with J gene TRBJ2-3; 9 nucleotides line up with TRBD1. J was trimmed by 1 base and V by 4 bases; bases with no gene match: 6. Germline V gene lookup returns CDR1 SGHTA and CDR2 FQGNSA. CDR3 length: 16 amino acids. The CDR3 coding sequence is TGTGCCAGCAGCTCAGACAGGGGGGCCCGCACAGATACGCAGTATTTT. Encoded protein: CASSSDRGARTDTQYF.

The chain employs TRBV7-2 and TRBJ2-7, with no clear D. Germline lookup yields CDR1 SGHTA and CDR2 FQGNSA. The germline V and J ends were trimmed by 1 base and 2 bases, with 9 bases remaining between them. The CDR3 consists of 14 residues. CDR3 in amino acids: CASSLGTFPYEQYF. Here the CDR3 DNA reads TGTGCCAGCAGCTTAGGAACTTTTCCCTACGAGCAGTACTTC.

This chain uses TRBV6-5 with TRBJ1-5, with D tentatively TRBD1 (5 bases). CDR1 and CDR2 from the germline V gene are MNHEY and SVGAGI. The CDR3 runs to 14 residues. Trimming cost V 6 bases and J 0 bases, with 9 bases left between them. The CDR3 DNA is TGTGCCAGCAGGGAGGGGTATAGCAATCAGCCCCAGCATTTT. It codes for CASREGYSNQPQHF.

The chain links TRBV7-2 to TRBJ2-1; possible D gene TRBD1, 6 bases. This CDR3 region has 15 residues. CDR1 SGHTA and CDR2 FQGNSA come from the germline V gene. V lost 1 base and J lost 5, with 12 bases in between. The DNA for the CDR3 is TGTGCCAGCAGCTTAGAACAGGGATTGCACAATGAGCAGTTCTTC. Its protein product is CASSLEQGLHNEQFF.

The chain carries TRBV5-6 and TRBJ2-7; possibly TRBD1 or TRBD2 for D (5 bases each). There are 14 residues in the CDR3. Germline V gives CDR1 SGHDT, CDR2 YYEEEE. Trimming cost V 2 bases and J 1 base, with 10 bases left between them. CDR3 residues: CASSFGTESYEQYF. The CDR3 DNA reads as TGTGCCAGCAGCTTCGGGACGGAATCCTACGAGCAGTACTTC.

The V and J genes are TRBV6-5 and TRBJ1-1; maybe TRBD1 (5 bases). V was cut by 0 bases and J by 1 base, with 12 bases left in between. Germline assignment: CDR1 MNHEY and CDR2 SVGAGI. The CDR3 extends over 16 amino acids. In DNA form, the CDR3 reads TGTGCCAGCAGTTACTCAGGGGCAGGACGGAACACTGAAGCTTTCTTT. Translation gives CASSYSGAGRNTEAFF.

The rearrangement joins TRBV9 to TRBJ1-4; 7 bases line up with TRBD1. Germline loops: CDR1 SGDLS, CDR2 YYNGEE. The CDR3 spans 15 residues. Germline trimming cut 3 bases from V and 8 bases from J; bases unmatched to any gene: 10. The CDR3 nucleotides read TGTGCCAGCAGCGCTAACAGGGGTTCCGGCGAAAAACTGTTTTTT. It encodes CASSANRGSGEKLFF.

The chain recombines TRBV30 with TRBJ1-1; D remains ambiguous. V was shortened by 4 bases and J by 0 bases, with 12 bases between the two germline ends. The CDR3 covers 14 residues. CDR1 is GTSNPN, CDR2 SVGIG, per germline (reference sequence). In DNA form, the CDR3 reads TGTGCCTGGATAATGGCACCCATGAACACTGAAGCTTTCTTT. Translated: CAWIMAPMNTEAFF.